The following is a TCR beta chain sequence with its context. Several immunoSEQ plates received, in even portions, the genomic DNA of each subset. Profiled with immunoSEQ multiplex PCR; TCRdb holds only in-frame clones, not every one. The table records about 1.4 million clones, 96% of them present only once. The data stem from a study of shared clonotypes between healthy human individuals. This TCR came from a man aged 30 to 45 in good health. Sequenced: naive CD4+ T cells sorted from blood. Sample subset: CD45RA+ positively selected.

In DNA, the CDR3 is TGCGCCAGCAGTGGGACATTCCAAGAGACCCAGTACTTC. Encoded protein: CASSGTFQETQYF. The rearrangement uses TRBV10-1 and TRBJ2-5, with D tentatively TRBD1 (5 bases). V lost 4 bases and J lost 1, with 7 bases in between. The CDR3 length is 13 residues. Per the germline V gene, CDR1 is WNHNN and CDR2 is SYGVQD (reference sequence).